What follows are 28 T cell receptor beta chains derived from one specimen sequenced in a study of shared clonotypes between healthy human individuals. CD45RO-negative, CCR7-selected cells formed the naive CD8 fraction, which excluded terminally differentiated effector memory CD45RA+ cells. Here immunoSEQ multiplex PCR was the method, and the copy in TCRdb shows in-frame clones only, minus some. The sample lists over 750,000 clones; around 96% were seen once. What was sequenced was naive CD8+ T cells sorted from blood. The receptors here all came from a man aged 25-40 years in good health.

V gene TRBV7-9 combines with J gene TRBJ2-7; D remains ambiguous. CDR1 and CDR2 (germline): SEHNR, FQNEAQ (reference sequence). V was clipped by 0 bases and J by 6 bases, with 3 bases between them. The CDR3 is made up of 11 amino acids. In nucleotides, the CDR3 is TGTGCCAGCAGCTTAGCCCTCGAGCAGTACTTC. The encoded protein is CASSLALEQYF.

The chain uses TRBV7-9 and TRBJ1-1; D might be TRBD1 (5 bases). Germline V lookup: CDR1 SEHNR, CDR2 FQNEAQ (reference sequence). The CDR3 spans 14 residues. The V end was cut by 1 base, the J end by 4 bases, with 10 bases between. The CDR3: CASSLGGGVTEAFF. CDR3 coding DNA: TGTGCCAGCAGCTTAGGCGGGGGGGTCACTGAAGCTTTCTTT.

Of note for this clone: The sample carries other DNA sequences with the same CDR3. V gene TRBV9 combines with J gene TRBJ2-7, with D unresolved. V lost 0 bases and J lost 0, with 4 bases in between. CDR3 length equals 13 residues. Germline V gene lookup returns CDR1 SGDLS and CDR2 YYNGEE. The CDR3 here is CASSVAGSYEQYF. In DNA form, the CDR3 reads TGTGCCAGCAGCGTAGCGGGCTCCTACGAGCAGTACTTC.

The gene calls are TRBV6-1 and TRBJ1-5; tentative D call: TRBD1 (5 bases). CDR3 length: 15 residues. Germline CDR1 MNHNS, CDR2 SASEGT. Trimming stripped 2 bases from V and 3 bases from J, with 11 bases between. As DNA, the CDR3 is TGTGCCAGCAGTGAATATGCAGGGATCAATCAGCCCCAGCATTTT. It specifies CASSEYAGINQPQHF.

Here the CDR3 reads CASSPLAGPQETQYF. For the CDR3, the DNA is TGTGCCAGCAGTCCCCTAGCGGGCCCTCAAGAGACCCAGTACTTC. The chain carries TRBV28 and TRBJ2-5; TRBD2 matches 8 bases. This CDR3 is 15 amino acids long. Germline V gene sequence: CDR1 MDHEN, CDR2 SYDVKM. J was trimmed by 2 bases and V by 5 bases; bases with no gene match: 7.

The chain links TRBV7-9 to TRBJ2-7; the match to TRBD2 covers 8 bases. V gave up 2 bases and J gave up 1 base; unmatched junction bases: 10. In germline, CDR1 is SEHNR, CDR2 FQNEAQ (reference sequence). The CDR3 consists of 17 residues. The DNA for the CDR3 is TGTGCCAGCAGCTTATCCCAACCAGCGGGAGTATCCTACGAGCAGTACTTC. Amino acids: CASSLSQPAGVSYEQYF.

V gene TRBV6-6 combines with J gene TRBJ2-7, with D perhaps matching TRBD1 (6 bases). Germline CDR1 is MNHNY and CDR2 is SVGAGI (reference sequence). CDR3 length: 14 residues. Trimming shortened V by 4 bases and J by 7 bases, and 17 bases separated the two germline ends. The CDR3 here is CASSSWDKYDEQYF. In DNA form, the CDR3 reads TGTGCCAGCAGTTCCTGGGACAAATACGATGAGCAGTACTTC.

This clone has a single count. The chain links TRBV4-1 to TRBJ1-1, with D tentatively TRBD1 (5 bases). This CDR3 has 13 amino acids. The germline gives CDR1 MGHRA, CDR2 YSYEKL. V lost 5 bases and J lost 4, with 11 bases in between. Here the CDR3 DNA reads TGCGCCAGCAGCTTGGGGGAGGGCACTGAAGCTTTCTTT. It encodes CASSLGEGTEAFF.

This clone was found once. The CDR3: CAWALAGDGELFF. The DNA of the CDR3 is TGTGCCTGGGCTCTAGCGGGAGACGGGGAGCTGTTTTTT. The chain has TRBV30 and TRBJ2-2; TRBD2 agrees at 10 bases. CDR1 GTSNPN and CDR2 SVGIG come from the germline V gene (reference sequence). Trimming cost V 5 bases and J 7 bases; bases outside gene matches: 4. The length of the CDR3 is 13 residues. Using reference TRBV30 and TRBJ2-2 for the parts outside the CDR3, the full variable domain is SQTIHQWPATLVQPVGSPLSLECTVEGTSNPNLYWYRQAAGRGLQLLFYSVGIGQISSEVPQNLSASRPQDRQFILSSKKLLLSDSGFYLCAWALAGDGELFFGEGSRLTVL.

This chain links TRBV30 with TRBJ1-5; TRBD1 matches 12 bases. From germline, CDR1 is GTSNPN and CDR2 SVGIG (reference sequence). V was pared by 7 bases and J by 5 bases, with 9 bases of the junction left unmatched. There are 15 residues in the CDR3. The CDR3 DNA is TGTGCCTACACAGACGGGACAGGGGGCGATCAGCCCCAGCATTTT. It yields the protein CAYTDGTGGDQPQHF.

This clone has just one count. This chain joins TRBV4-1 and TRBJ2-7; TRBD1 or TRBD2 may be the D gene (6 bases each). Trimming removed 5 bases at V and 9 bases at J, with 20 bases between. There are 14 residues in the CDR3. CDR1 is MGHRA and CDR2 is YSYEKL in the germline V gene. CDR3 amino acids: CASSSSALGGGQYF. CDR3 nucleotide sequence: TGCGCCAGCAGCTCCAGCGCCTTAGGAGGGGGGCAGTACTTC.

This chain uses TRBV7-2 with TRBJ2-7; D is possibly TRBD1 (5 bases). The V gene lost 2 bases and the J gene lost 2 bases, with 13 bases spanning the gap. The CDR3 loop spans 15 amino acids. The germline CDR1 and CDR2 sequences are SGHTA and FQGNSA. CDR3: CASSLSRESPYEQYF. The CDR3 DNA reads as TGTGCCAGCAGCTTAAGCAGGGAATCTCCCTACGAGCAGTACTTC.

The CDR3 nucleotides are TGTGCCAGTAGTCCCGGGACGCTCTACGAGCAGTACTTC. Encoded protein: CASSPGTLYEQYF. The V call is TRBV19, the J call TRBJ2-7, with D perhaps matching TRBD1 or TRBD2 (5 bases each). The V and J ends lost 5 bases and 3 bases respectively, with 11 bases between them. The CDR3 has 13 residues. CDR1 is LNHDA, CDR2 SQIVND, per germline (reference sequence).

The V and J genes are TRBV7-2 and TRBJ2-1; 14 bases align to TRBD2. V shed 0 bases, J shed 7 bases, and the junction held 5 bases outside the gene matches. The CDR3 totals 17 residues. Germline-derived CDR1 and CDR2 are SGHTA and FQGNSA. The CDR3 loop is CASSLATSGRARNEQFF. In nucleotides, the CDR3 is TGTGCCAGCAGCTTAGCGACTAGCGGGAGGGCCAGGAATGAGCAGTTCTTC.

This clone showed up just once. Other DNA sequences within the sample encode an identical CDR3. The J gene is TRBJ1-5, the V gene TRBV27, with D perhaps TRBD1 (6 bases). There are 14 residues in the CDR3. Germline CDR1 and CDR2: MNHEY and SMNVEV (reference sequence). Trimming shortened V by 2 bases and J by 6 bases, and 11 bases separated the two germline ends. Here the CDR3 DNA reads TGTGCCAGCAGTTTAAGCAGGGGAAGTCAGCCCCAGCATTTT. This gives the protein CASSLSRGSQPQHF.

The chain links TRBV27 to TRBJ2-1; 14 positions agree with TRBD2. The CDR3 is 18 residues long. In germline, CDR1 is MNHEY, CDR2 SMNVEV (reference sequence). V dropped 4 bases and J dropped 8; count of bases not matched to a gene: 13. The CDR3, as DNA: TGTGCCAGCAGTTCCCCGACTAGCGGGAGGGGGGTCTTTGATGAGCAGTTCTTC. Translating gives CASSSPTSGRGVFDEQFF.

V is TRBV28 and J is TRBJ1-4, with D possibly TRBD1 on 5 matching bases. This CDR3 is 17 amino acids long. Germline loops: CDR1 MDHEN, CDR2 SYDVKM. Trimming shortened V by 5 bases and J by 8 bases, and 24 bases separated the two germline ends. The CDR3 loop reads CASSQSGRVVGKEKLFF. For the CDR3, the DNA is TGTGCCAGCAGTCAATCGGGCAGGGTGGTTGGAAAAGAAAAACTGTTTTTT.

The J gene is TRBJ2-1, the V gene TRBV6-4; D gene ambiguous. CDR1 and CDR2 (germline): MRHNA, SNTAGT. This CDR3 has 13 amino acids. Trimming took 3 bases from V and 5 from J, leaving 8 bases between them. The CDR3 bases are TGTGCCAGCAGTGAACCTAACAACAATGAGCAGTTCTTC. This encodes CASSEPNNNEQFF.

This chain joins TRBV19 and TRBJ2-7; 8 bases are a match to TRBD1. CDR3 size: 14 residues. The V segment lost 4 bases and the J segment 2 bases; nucleotides outside the gene matches: 4. Germline V gene lookup returns CDR1 LNHDA and CDR2 SQIVND (reference sequence). The CDR3 is CASSRTGSTYEQYF. CDR3 sequence (DNA): TGTGCCAGTAGTAGGACAGGGTCGACCTACGAGCAGTACTTC. The whole variable domain, remainder taken from reference TRBV19 and TRBJ2-7, is DGGITQSPKYLFRKEGQNVTLSCEQNLNHDAMYWYRQDPGQGLRLIYYSQIVNDFQKGDIAEGYSVSREKKESFPLTVTSAQKNPTAFYLCASSRTGSTYEQYFGPGTRLTVT.

The genes are TRBV7-9 and TRBJ2-1; 8 bases agree with TRBD1. The CDR3 totals 12 residues. CDR1 SEHNR and CDR2 FQNEAQ come from the germline V gene (reference sequence). Germline trimming cut 5 bases from V and 9 bases from J; bases unmatched to any gene: 3. CDR3 residues: CASSMDRVEQFF. The CDR3 DNA sequence: TGTGCCAGCAGCATGGACAGGGTTGAGCAGTTCTTC.

The chain couples TRBV10-3 to TRBJ2-5; the match to TRBD1 covers 9 bases. Unmatched junction bases numbered 6, after V lost 4 bases and J lost 3 bases. This CDR3 is built from 15 residues. CDR1 and CDR2 from the germline V gene are ENHRY and SYGVKD. The CDR3 loop reads CAISGWTGEEETQYF. The DNA for the CDR3 is TGTGCCATCAGTGGTTGGACAGGGGAGGAAGAGACCCAGTACTTC.

CDR3 region: CASSFPGQGPGTGELFF. CDR3 sequence (DNA): TGTGCCAGCAGCTTCCCCGGACAGGGTCCTGGCACCGGGGAGCTGTTTTTT. This chain connects TRBV7-2 to TRBJ2-2; 8 bases fit TRBD1. Germline trimming cut 3 bases from V and 4 bases from J; bases unmatched to any gene: 10. This CDR3 region has 17 residues. Germline CDR1 reads SGHTA; CDR2 reads FQGNSA.

The CDR3 nucleotides are TGTGCCAGCAGCTCGACTAGCGGGAGGCCTTCCTACAATGAGCAGTTCTTC. It codes for CASSSTSGRPSYNEQFF. The chain combines TRBV11-2 with TRBJ2-1, with 13 bases aligning to TRBD2. CDR1 and CDR2 from the germline V gene are SGHAT and FQNNGV. Trimming removed 4 bases from V and 1 base from J; junction bases left unmatched: 4. The CDR3 totals 17 residues.

The sample holds one count of this clone. The chain joins TRBV4-1 to TRBJ2-5; possibly TRBD2 for D (6 bases). This CDR3 comprises 15 residues. Trimming cost V 4 bases and J 5 bases, with 17 bases left between them. The germline gives CDR1 MGHRA, CDR2 YSYEKL. The CDR3: CASSPLAGGGETQYF. The DNA of the CDR3 is TGCGCCAGCAGCCCCCTTGCGGGTGGGGGGGAGACCCAGTACTTC.

As for this clone: Additional DNA sequences in this sample encode the identical CDR3. This chain links TRBV19 with TRBJ1-1; D gene uncertain. V was pared by 3 bases and J by 0 bases, with 5 bases between. CDR1 LNHDA and CDR2 SQIVND come from the germline V gene (reference sequence). The CDR3 has 13 amino acids. The CDR3 DNA reads TGTGCCAGTAGTATCTTGATGAACACTGAAGCTTTCTTT. Its protein product is CASSILMNTEAFF.

The chain uses TRBV29-1 and TRBJ1-1, with D hard to call. Germline assignment: CDR1 SQVTM and CDR2 ANQGSEA. V dropped 6 bases and J dropped 4 bases, with 15 bases sitting between them. The CDR3 is 13 amino acids. Here the CDR3 reads CSVAASQFTEAFF. CDR3 bases: TGCAGCGTGGCTGCCAGTCAGTTCACTGAAGCTTTCTTT.

A word on this clone: The CDR3 does not close with the conserved phenylalanine or tryptophan, likely indicating a read error. Because the CDR3's place on the DNA is in doubt, the DNA is left out and the CDR3 is given as listed by TCRdb. The chain carries TRBV6-1 and TRBJ2-7; the listed D gene, TRBD2, was not tested against the DNA. The CDR3 length is 14 residues, termini included. Germline V gene lookup returns CDR1 MNHNS and CDR2 SASEGT. The CDR3 is CASSEVKGTPGRTL.

The J gene is TRBJ1-5, the V gene TRBV19, with TRBD1 matching over 8 bases. CDR1 is LNHDA and CDR2 is SQIVND in the germline V gene (reference sequence). Trimming at V came to 5 bases and at J to 2 bases, leaving 8 bases not matched to a gene. There are 16 residues in the CDR3. The CDR3 is CASSPTRGRGNQPQHF. The CDR3 DNA reads as TGTGCCAGTAGTCCCACCAGGGGGCGAGGCAATCAGCCCCAGCATTTT.